The clone carrying this T cell receptor (beta chain) showed up just a few times. Its cognate antigen is unknown. Built from TCR beta cDNA, the libraries had unique molecular identifiers in them. The T cell input of about 0.85 to 10 million gave roughly 0.5 million cDNA molecules. TCRdb reprocessed the PCR reads with MiXCR, giving one entry per CDR3 protein. The sample yields more than 500,000 distinct CDR3 sequences, around 31% seen once. The source of the sample is a study of post-analysis software for immune sequencing data. Study at large: Courses of disease covered relapsing-remitting, secondary progressive and progressive-relapsing multiple sclerosis.

Regarding the study as a whole: Samples sharing a preparation batch grouped tightly together when assessed by F measure. When compared against controls, multiple sclerosis patients showed significantly lower normalized Chao1 diversity.

Sequenced: blood. The TCR comes from a girl under 18 with multiple sclerosis.

The CDR3 protein is CASSTQGRDTQYF. The CDR3, as DNA: TGTGCCAGCAGCACACAGGGGAGAGATACGCAGTATTTT. The chain couples TRBV7-9 to TRBJ2-3; 7 bases are a match to TRBD1. Unmatched junction bases numbered 4, after V lost 5 bases and J lost 5 bases. The length of the CDR3 is 13 residues. Germline-derived CDR1 and CDR2 are SEHNR and FQNEAQ (reference sequence).